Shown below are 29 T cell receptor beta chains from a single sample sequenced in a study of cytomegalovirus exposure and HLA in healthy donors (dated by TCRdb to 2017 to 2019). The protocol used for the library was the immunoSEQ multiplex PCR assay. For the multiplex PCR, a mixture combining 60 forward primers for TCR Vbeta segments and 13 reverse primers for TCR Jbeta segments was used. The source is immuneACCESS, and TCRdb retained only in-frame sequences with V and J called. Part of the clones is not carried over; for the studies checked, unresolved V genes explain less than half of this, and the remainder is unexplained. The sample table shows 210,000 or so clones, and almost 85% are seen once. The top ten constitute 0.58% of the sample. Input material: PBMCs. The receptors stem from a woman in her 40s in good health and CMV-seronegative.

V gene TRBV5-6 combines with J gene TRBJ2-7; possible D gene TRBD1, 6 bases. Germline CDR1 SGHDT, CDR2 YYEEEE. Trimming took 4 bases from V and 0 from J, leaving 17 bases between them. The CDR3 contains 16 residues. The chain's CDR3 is CASSTVKGVSSYEQYF. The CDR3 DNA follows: TGTGCCAGCAGCACGGTCAAGGGGGTAAGCTCCTACGAGCAGTACTTC.

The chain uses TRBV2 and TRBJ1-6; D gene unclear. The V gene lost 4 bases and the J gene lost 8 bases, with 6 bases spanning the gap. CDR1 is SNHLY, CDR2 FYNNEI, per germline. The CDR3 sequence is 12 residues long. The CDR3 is CASSARDSPLHF. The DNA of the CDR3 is TGTGCCAGCAGTGCACGGGATTCACCCCTCCACTTT. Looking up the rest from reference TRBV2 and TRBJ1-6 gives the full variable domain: EPEVTQTPSHQVTQMGQEVILRCVPISNHLYFYWYRQILGQKVEFLVSFYNNEISEKSEIFDDQFSVERPDGSNFTLKIRSTKLEDSAMYFCASSARDSPLHFGNGTRLTVT.

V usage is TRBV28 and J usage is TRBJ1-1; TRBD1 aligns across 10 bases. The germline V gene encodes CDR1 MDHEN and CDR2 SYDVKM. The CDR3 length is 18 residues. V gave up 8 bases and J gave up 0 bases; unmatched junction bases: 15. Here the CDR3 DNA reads TGTGCCAGCCCTCCCCCAGGGACAGGGGTTCCCGTGAACACTGAAGCTTTCTTT. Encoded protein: CASPPPGTGVPVNTEAFF.

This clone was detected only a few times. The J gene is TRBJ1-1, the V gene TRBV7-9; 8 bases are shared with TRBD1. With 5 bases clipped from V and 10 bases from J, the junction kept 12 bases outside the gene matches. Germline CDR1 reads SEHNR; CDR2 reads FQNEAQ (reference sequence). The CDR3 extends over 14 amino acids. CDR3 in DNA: TGTGCCAGCAGCCCGACAACCTCGGACAGGGCAGCTTTCTTT. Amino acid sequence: CASSPTTSDRAAFF.

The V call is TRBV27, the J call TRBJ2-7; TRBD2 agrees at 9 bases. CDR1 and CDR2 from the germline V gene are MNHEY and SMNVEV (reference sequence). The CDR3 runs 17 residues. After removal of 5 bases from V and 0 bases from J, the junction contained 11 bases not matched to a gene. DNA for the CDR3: TGTGCCAGCAGTACCATCCGCGCGGGGGGGAGCTCCTACGAGCAGTACTTC. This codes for CASSTIRAGGSSYEQYF.

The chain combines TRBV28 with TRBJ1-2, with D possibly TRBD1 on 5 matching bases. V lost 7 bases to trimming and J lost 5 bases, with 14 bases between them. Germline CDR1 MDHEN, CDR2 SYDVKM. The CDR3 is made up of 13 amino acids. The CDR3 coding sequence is TGTGCCAGCAACGACAGAGCTCGGTATGGCTACACCTTC. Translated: CASNDRARYGYTF.

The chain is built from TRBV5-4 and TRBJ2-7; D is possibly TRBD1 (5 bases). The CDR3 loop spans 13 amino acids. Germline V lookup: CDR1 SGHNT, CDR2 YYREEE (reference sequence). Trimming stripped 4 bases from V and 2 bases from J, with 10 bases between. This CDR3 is CASSTGDTYEQYF. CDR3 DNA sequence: TGTGCCAGCAGCACAGGCGACACCTACGAGCAGTACTTC.

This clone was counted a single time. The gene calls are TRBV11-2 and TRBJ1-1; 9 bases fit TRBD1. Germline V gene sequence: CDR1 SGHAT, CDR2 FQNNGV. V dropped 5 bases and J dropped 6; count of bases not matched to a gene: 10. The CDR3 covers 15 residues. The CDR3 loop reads CASSRTPQGAAEAFF. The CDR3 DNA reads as TGTGCCAGCAGCCGAACACCACAGGGGGCGGCTGAAGCTTTCTTT.

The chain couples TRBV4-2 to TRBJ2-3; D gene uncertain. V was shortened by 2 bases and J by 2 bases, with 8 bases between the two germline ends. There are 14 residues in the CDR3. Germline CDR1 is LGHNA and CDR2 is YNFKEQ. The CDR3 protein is CASSQPSDTDTQYF. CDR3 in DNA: TGTGCCAGCAGCCAACCTAGTGACACAGATACGCAGTATTTT.

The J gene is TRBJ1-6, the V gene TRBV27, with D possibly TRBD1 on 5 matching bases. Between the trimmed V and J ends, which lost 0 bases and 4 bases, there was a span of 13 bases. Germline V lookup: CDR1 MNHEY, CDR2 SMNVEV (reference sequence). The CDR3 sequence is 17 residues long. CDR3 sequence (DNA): TGTGCCAGCAGTTTATCGGGGCAGCTCGGTTATAATTCACCCCTCCACTTT. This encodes CASSLSGQLGYNSPLHF.

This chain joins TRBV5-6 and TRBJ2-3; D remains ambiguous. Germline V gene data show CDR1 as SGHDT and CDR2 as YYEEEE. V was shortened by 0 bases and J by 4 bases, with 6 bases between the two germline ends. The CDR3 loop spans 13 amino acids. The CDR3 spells CASSLGLPDTQYF. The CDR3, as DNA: TGTGCCAGCAGCTTGGGACTCCCAGATACGCAGTATTTT.

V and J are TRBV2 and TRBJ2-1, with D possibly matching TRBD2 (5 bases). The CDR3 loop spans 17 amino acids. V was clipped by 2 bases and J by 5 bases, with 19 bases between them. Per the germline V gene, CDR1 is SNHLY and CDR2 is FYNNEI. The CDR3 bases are TGTGCCAGCAGTGAACTGAGGGTGGGAACCGGGCACAATGAGCAGTTCTTC. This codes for CASSELRVGTGHNEQFF.

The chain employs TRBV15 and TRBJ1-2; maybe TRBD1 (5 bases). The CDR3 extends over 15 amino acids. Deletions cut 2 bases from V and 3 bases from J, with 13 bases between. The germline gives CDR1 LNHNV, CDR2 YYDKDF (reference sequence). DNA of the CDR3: TGTGCCACCAGCAGAACAGGTGCTACTGACTATGGCTACACCTTC. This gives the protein CATSRTGATDYGYTF.

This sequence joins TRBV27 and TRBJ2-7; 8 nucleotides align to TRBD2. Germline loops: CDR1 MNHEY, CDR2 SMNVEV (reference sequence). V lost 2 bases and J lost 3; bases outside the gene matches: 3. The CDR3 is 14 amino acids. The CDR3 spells CASSLGGGNYEQYF. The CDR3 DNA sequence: TGTGCCAGCAGTTTAGGCGGGGGGAACTACGAGCAGTACTTC.

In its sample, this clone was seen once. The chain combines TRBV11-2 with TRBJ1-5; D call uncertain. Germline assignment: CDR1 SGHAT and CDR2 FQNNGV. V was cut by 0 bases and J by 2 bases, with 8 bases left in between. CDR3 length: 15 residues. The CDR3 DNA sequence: TGTGCCAGCAGCTTAGATGAGGGAGGCAATCAGCCCCAGCATTTT. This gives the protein CASSLDEGGNQPQHF.

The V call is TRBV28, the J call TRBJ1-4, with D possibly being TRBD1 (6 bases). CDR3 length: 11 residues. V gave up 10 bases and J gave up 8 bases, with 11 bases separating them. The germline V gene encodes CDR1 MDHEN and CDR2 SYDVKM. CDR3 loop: CATGGREKLFF. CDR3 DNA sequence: TGTGCCACCGGGGGGCGGGAAAAACTGTTTTTT. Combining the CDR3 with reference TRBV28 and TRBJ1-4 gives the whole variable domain DVKVTQSSRYLVKRTGEKVFLECVQDMDHENMFWYRQDPGLGLRLIYFSYDVKMKEKGDIPEGYSVSREKKERFSLILESASTNQTSMYLCATGGREKLFFGSGTQLSVL.

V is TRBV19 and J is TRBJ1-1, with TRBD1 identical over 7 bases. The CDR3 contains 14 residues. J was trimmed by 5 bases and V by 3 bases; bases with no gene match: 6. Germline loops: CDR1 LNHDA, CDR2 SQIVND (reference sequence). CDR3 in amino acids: CASSMTGRGTEAFF. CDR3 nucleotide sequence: TGTGCCAGTAGTATGACAGGGCGGGGTACTGAAGCTTTCTTT.

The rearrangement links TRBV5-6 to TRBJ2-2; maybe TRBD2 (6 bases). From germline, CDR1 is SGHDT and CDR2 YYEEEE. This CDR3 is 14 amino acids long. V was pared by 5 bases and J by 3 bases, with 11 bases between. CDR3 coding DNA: TGTGCCAGCAGGTATACGGGGGACACCGGGGAGCTGTTTTTT. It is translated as CASRYTGDTGELFF.

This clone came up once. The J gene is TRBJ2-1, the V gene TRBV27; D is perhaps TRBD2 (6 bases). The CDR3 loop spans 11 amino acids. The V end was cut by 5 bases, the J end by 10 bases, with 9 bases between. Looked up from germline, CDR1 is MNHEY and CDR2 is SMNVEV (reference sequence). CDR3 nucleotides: TGTGCCAGCAGTAGCGGGTACGAGCAGTTCTTC. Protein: CASSSGYEQFF.

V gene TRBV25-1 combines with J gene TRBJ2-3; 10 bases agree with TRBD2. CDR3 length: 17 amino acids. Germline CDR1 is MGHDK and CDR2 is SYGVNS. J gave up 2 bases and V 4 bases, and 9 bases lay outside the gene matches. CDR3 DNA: TGTGCCAGCAGTGGTGGAGCTAGCGGGGGATACACAGATACGCAGTATTTT. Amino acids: CASSGGASGGYTDTQYF.

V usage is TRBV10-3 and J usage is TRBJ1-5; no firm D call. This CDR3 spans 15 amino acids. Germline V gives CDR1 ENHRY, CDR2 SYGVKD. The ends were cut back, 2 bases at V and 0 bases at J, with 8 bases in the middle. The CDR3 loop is CAISEGQNSNQPQHF. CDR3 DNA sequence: TGTGCCATCAGTGAGGGTCAGAATAGCAATCAGCCCCAGCATTTT.

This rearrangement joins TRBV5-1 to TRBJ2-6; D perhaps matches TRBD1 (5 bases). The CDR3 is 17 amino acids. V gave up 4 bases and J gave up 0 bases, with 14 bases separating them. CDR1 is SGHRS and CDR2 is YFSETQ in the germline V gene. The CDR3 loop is CASSPQGQGSGANVLTF. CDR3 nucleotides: TGCGCCAGCAGCCCCCAAGGCCAGGGCTCTGGGGCCAACGTCCTGACTTTC.

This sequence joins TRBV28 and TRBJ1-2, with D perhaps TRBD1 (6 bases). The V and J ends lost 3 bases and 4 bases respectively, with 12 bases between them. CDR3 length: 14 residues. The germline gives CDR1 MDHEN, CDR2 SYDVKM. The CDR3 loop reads CASSLGARSYGYTF. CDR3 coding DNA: TGTGCCAGCAGTTTGGGGGCGCGGAGCTATGGCTACACCTTC.

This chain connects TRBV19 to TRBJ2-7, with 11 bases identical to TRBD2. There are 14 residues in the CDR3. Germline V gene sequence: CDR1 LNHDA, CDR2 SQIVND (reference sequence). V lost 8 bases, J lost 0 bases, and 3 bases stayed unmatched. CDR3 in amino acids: CASASGGSSYEQYF. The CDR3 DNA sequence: TGTGCCAGTGCTAGCGGGGGGAGCTCCTACGAGCAGTACTTC.

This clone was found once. CDR3 loop: CASRERGTVYNEQFF. The CDR3, as DNA: TGTGCCAGCAGGGAGAGGGGGACAGTCTACAATGAGCAGTTCTTC. The rearrangement joins TRBV7-9 to TRBJ2-1; 7 bases are shared with TRBD1. V trimming: 6 bases; J trimming: 3 bases; junction bases outside the gene matches: 8. CDR3 length: 15 residues. Germline V gene data show CDR1 as SEHNR and CDR2 as FQNEAQ (reference sequence).

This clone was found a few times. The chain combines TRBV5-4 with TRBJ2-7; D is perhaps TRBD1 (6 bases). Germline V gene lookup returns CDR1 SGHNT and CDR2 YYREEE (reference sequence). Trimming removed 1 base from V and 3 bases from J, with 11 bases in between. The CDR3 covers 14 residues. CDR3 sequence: CASSLTGLDYEQYF. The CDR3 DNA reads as TGTGCCAGCAGCTTGACAGGGTTGGACTACGAGCAGTACTTC.

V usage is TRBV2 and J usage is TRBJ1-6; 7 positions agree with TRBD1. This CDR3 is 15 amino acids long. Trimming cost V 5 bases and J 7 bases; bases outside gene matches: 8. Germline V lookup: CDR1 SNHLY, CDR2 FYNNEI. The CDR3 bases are TGTGCCAGCAGTCAAAATACAGGGGAGAATTCACCCCTCCACTTT. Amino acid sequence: CASSQNTGENSPLHF.

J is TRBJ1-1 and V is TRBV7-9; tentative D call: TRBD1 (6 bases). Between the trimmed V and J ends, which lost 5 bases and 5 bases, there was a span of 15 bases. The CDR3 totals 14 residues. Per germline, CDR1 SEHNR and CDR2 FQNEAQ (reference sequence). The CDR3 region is CASSRDRGGTEAFF. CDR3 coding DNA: TGTGCCAGCAGCCGCGACAGAGGGGGTACTGAAGCTTTCTTT.

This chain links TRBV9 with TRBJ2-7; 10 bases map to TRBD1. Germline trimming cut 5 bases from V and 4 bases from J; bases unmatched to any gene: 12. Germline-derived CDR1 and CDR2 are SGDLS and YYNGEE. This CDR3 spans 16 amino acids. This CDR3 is CASSPRLGTGVYEQYF. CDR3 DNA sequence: TGTGCCAGCAGTCCACGTCTGGGGACAGGGGTATACGAGCAGTACTTC.